The TCR beta chain described here comes from a study of blood T cell repertoires in COVID-19. Study information: There were acute and convalescent COVID-19 samples, and they came from the United States, Italy and Spain. PBMCs, B-cell-depleted T cells, or T cells were the source of the cDNA or gDNA that made up the material.

CDR1 and CDR2 from the germline V gene are WNHNN and SYGVQD (reference sequence). V was clipped by 6 bases and J by 4 bases; unmatched bases: 8. The CDR3 covers 14 residues. Source study methods: Quantification of nucleated cells was approximated via reference gene primer amplification. Produced via immunoSEQ multiplex PCR; TCRdb's table is partial and in-frame only. V and J calls and clone size come straight from that table; D and trimming were deduced from the DNA. The profile covers around 140,000 clones, with 70% to 90% appearing a single time and 1.5% to 2% taken by the ten largest. The chain employs TRBV10-1 and TRBJ1-1; 7 bases map to TRBD1. The sequenced sample consisted of peripheral blood. This clonotype originated in a man aged 65-85 years with acute or convalescent COVID-19. The CDR3 nucleotides read TGCGCCAGCAGCAAGACAGGGTCGGGCACTGAAGCTTTCTTT. Protein product: CASSKTGSGTEAFF.